The TCR beta chain described here comes from a study of shared clonotypes between healthy human individuals. Trimming pared 3 bases from V and 1 base from J, leaving 9 bases between. Looked up from germline, CDR1 is SGHTA and CDR2 is FQGNSA. The CDR3 runs to 15 residues. The protocol was immunoSEQ multiplex PCR, while the TCRdb copy is restricted to in-frame clones and leaves out a portion. The data show under 2,500,000 clones, almost 96% seen once. The chain combines TRBV7-2 with TRBJ2-2; weak D call: TRBD2 (6 bases). The receptor was derived from a man younger than 35 in good health. Specimen: naive CD4+ T cells sorted from blood. The subset here: CD45RA+ positively selected. The CDR3 bases are TGTGCCAGCAGCTTCGGGGGAGAGAACACCGGGGAGCTGTTTTTT. Amino acids: CASSFGGENTGELFF. The whole variable domain, remainder taken from reference TRBV7-2 and TRBJ2-2, is GAGVSQSPSNKVTEKGKDVELRCDPISGHTALYWYRQSLGQGLEFLIYFQGNSAPDKSGLPSDRFSAERTGGSVSTLTIQRTQQEDSAVYLCASSFGGENTGELFFGEGSRLTVL.